This T cell receptor beta chain was identified during a study of cytomegalovirus exposure and HLA in healthy donors. The PCR was carried out with 60 Vbeta primers and 13 Jbeta primers. Measured with immunoSEQ multiplex PCR; TCRdb has only the in-frame clones, and not every one. The sample consists of over 150,000 clones, 77% of them appearing once. The CDR3 totals 17 residues. Germline values: CDR1 MNHEY, CDR2 SMNVEV (reference sequence). V shed 6 bases, J shed 1 base, and the junction held 11 bases outside the gene matches. The chain combines TRBV27 with TRBJ2-2; 7 nucleotides line up with TRBD1. The sequence was obtained from a woman aged 55-70 years in good health and CMV-seropositive. Source material: PBMCs. The CDR3 sequence is CASSPFLGGLNTGELFF. CDR3 in DNA: TGTGCCAGCAGCCCCTTCTTAGGGGGCCTGAACACCGGGGAGCTGTTTTTT.